This T cell receptor beta chain was found in a study of post-analysis software for immune sequencing data. Study in general: Recorded subtypes: relapsing-remitting, secondary progressive, progressive-relapsing; some patients unannotated.

TCR beta cDNA libraries included unique molecular identifiers. The authors obtained roughly 500,000 cDNA molecules from roughly 1 to 10 million T cells. A single record per CDR3 protein comes from TCRdb applying MiXCR to the PCR reads. The sample yields approximately 400,000 distinct CDR3 sequences, about a third seen once. This clonotype was observed a few times. Its antigen is not known. Study results and caveats: People with multiple sclerosis had a significantly lower normalized Chao1 diversity than controls did.

Source material: blood. This TCR was sampled from a girl aged 10 to 17 with multiple sclerosis.

For the CDR3, the DNA is TGCAGTGCTAAGCCGGGACAGGGACATTCACCCCTCCACTTT. Translated, it gives CSAKPGQGHSPLHF. This sequence joins TRBV20-1 and TRBJ1-6; the match to TRBD1 covers 9 bases. CDR1 and CDR2 (germline): DFQATT, SNEGSKA (reference sequence). The junction had 6 bases not matched to a gene; V was cut back by 4 bases and J by 8 bases. The CDR3 extends over 14 amino acids.